This note documents a single T cell receptor (beta chain) sequence. Its matching antigen is unknown. TCRdb called the reads again in MiXCR, with one record for every CDR3 protein. Of around 200,000 distinct CDR3 sequences listed, 30% to 45% are singletons. The CDR3 loop spans 15 amino acids. Germline V gene data show CDR1 as MNHEY and CDR2 as SVGEGT. V gave up 4 bases and J gave up 2 bases; unmatched junction bases: 5. The sample originates from a study of T cell repertoires in cytomegalovirus infection. The sequences come from CD8+ T cells from cultured PBMCs, collected from culture after CMV antigen stimulation. The clonotype comes from a human donor in good health (CMV status not recorded). Some clones in this sample may be carry-over from other donors' samples. The chain couples TRBV6-2 or TRBV6-3 to TRBJ2-1; TRBD1 agrees at 7 bases. This CDR3 reads CASSFGTATYNEQFF. The CDR3 region has the DNA TGTGCCAGCAGTTTCGGGACAGCGACCTACAATGAGCAGTTCTTC.